This TCR beta chain was sequenced in a study of blood T cells in healthy people across ages. For the second PCR, which ran for about 7 to 12 cycles, a sample-barcoded 5' primer and a J-beta primer mix were used. Researchers report that each sample yielded at least 3 million CDR3-containing paired-end reads. TCRdb ran MiXCR on the 5' RACE reads and lists one entry per CDR3 protein. The sample lists under 850,000 distinct CDR3 sequences, under 40% seen once, with 10% to 15% in the top ten. As for this clonotype: This sequence may be a read error, since a much larger clone differs from it by one base.

J lost 6 bases, V lost 4 bases, and 6 bases had no gene match. This CDR3 is built from 14 residues. Germline loops: CDR1 LGHNA, CDR2 YNFKEQ. The V gene is TRBV4-2, the J gene TRBJ2-3, with 8 bases lining up with TRBD1. The sample taken for sequencing was blood. The TCR was taken from a man aged 18-30 years in good health. This CDR3 reads CASSRNRGRDTQYF. The CDR3 DNA is TGTGCCAGCAGCCGTAACAGGGGGAGGGATACGCAGTATTTT.